This T cell receptor beta chain is drawn from a study of shared clonotypes between healthy human individuals. TCRdb's copy holds only in-frame clones and misses some; the assay was immunoSEQ multiplex PCR. This table has about 2.1 million clones, 93% appearing once. CD45RO-negative CD8 cells positively selected for CCR7 made up the naive population, which excluded terminally differentiated effector memory CD45RA+ cells. CDR1 and CDR2 (germline): LGHNA, YNFKEQ. This CDR3 contains 17 residues. The trim removed 4 bases at V and 7 bases at J, leaving 13 bases unmatched. Sequencing used naive CD8+ T cells from PBMCs. The chain employs TRBV4-2 and TRBJ2-1, with 10 bases matching TRBD2. This receptor was taken from a young man in good health. Some clones in this sample may be carry-over from other donors' samples. CDR3 sequence: CASSRPAGGPIGNEQFF. The CDR3, as DNA: TGTGCCAGCAGCCGACCAGCGGGAGGGCCTATCGGTAATGAGCAGTTCTTC.